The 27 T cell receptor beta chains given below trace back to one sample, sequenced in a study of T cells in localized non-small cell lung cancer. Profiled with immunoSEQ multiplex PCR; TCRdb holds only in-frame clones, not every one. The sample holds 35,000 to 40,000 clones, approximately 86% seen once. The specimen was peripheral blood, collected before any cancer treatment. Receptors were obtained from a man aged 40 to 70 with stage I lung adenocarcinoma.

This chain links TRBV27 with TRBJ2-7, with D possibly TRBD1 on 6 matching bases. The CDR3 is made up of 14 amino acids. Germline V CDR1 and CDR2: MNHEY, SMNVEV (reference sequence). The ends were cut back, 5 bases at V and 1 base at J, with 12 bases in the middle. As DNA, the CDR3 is TGTGCCAGCAGTGTCGACAGGTGGTCCTACGAGCAGTACTTC. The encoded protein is CASSVDRWSYEQYF.

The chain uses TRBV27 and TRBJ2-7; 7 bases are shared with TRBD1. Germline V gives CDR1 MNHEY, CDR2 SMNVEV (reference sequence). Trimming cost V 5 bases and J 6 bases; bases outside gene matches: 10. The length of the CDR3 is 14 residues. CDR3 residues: CASSPRGTVIEQYF. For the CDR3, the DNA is TGTGCCAGCAGTCCTCGAGGGACAGTTATCGAGCAGTACTTC.

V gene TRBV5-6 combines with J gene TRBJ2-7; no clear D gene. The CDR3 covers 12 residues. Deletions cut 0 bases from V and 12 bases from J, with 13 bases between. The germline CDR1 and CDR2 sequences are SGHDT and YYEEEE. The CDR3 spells CASSLARSFSYF. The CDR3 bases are TGTGCCAGCAGCTTGGCGCGGTCATTTTCGTACTTC.

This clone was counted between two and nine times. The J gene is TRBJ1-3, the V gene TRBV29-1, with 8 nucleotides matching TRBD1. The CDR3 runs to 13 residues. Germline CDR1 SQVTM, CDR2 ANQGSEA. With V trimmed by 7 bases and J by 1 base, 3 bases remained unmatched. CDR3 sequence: CSAYRGSGNTIYF. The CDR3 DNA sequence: TGCAGCGCGTACAGGGGGTCTGGAAACACCATATATTTT. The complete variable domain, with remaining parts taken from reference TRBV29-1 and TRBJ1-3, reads SAVISQKPSRDICQRGTSLTIQCQVDSQVTMMFWYRQQPGQSLTLIATANQGSEATYESGFVIDKFPISRPNLTFSTLTVSNMSPEDSSIYLCSAYRGSGNTIYFGEGSWLTVV.

Here the CDR3 DNA reads TGTGCCAGCAGCTTGGAACGGTATAGCAATCAGCCCCAGCATTTT. It yields the protein CASSLERYSNQPQHF. The chain couples TRBV5-6 to TRBJ1-5; D gene unclear. V lost 0 bases, J lost 0 bases, and 7 bases lay in between. CDR3 size: 15 residues. Germline V lookup: CDR1 SGHDT, CDR2 YYEEEE.

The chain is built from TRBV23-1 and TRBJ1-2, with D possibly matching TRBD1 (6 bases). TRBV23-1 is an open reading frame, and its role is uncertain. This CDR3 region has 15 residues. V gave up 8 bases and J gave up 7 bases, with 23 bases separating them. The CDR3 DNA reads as TGCGCCAGCCGCGGGCCGGCGGGGGCGCATCGTGGCTACACCTTC. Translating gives CASRGPAGAHRGYTF.

This CDR3 reads CASSQEGLAGVVVTQYF. The CDR3 nucleotides read TGCGCCAGCAGCCAAGAGGGACTAGCGGGAGTTGTGGTTACGCAGTATTTT. This chain joins TRBV4-1 and TRBJ2-3; 14 nucleotides line up with TRBD2. With 0 bases clipped from V and 8 bases from J, the junction kept 7 bases outside the gene matches. Germline CDR1 and CDR2: MGHRA and YSYEKL. The CDR3 is 17 amino acids.

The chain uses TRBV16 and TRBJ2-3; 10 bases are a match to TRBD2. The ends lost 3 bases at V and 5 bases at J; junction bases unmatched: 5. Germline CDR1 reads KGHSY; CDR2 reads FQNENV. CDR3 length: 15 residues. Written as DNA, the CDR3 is TGTGCCAGCAGCCAGACTATAGCGGGAGGAGATACGCAGTATTTT. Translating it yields CASSQTIAGGDTQYF.

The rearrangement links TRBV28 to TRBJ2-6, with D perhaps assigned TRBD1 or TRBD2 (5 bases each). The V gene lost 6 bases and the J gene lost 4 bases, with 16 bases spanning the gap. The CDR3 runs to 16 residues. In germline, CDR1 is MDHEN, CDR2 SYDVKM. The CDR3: CASSQLTGLGANVLTF. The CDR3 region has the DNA TGTGCCAGCAGCCAACTGACGGGGCTAGGGGCCAACGTCCTGACTTTC.

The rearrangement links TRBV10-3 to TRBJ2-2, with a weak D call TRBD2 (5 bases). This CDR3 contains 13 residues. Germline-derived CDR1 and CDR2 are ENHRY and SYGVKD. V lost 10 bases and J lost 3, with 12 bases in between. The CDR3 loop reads CANGRGYTGELFF. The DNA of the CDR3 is TGTGCCAACGGCCGCGGGTACACCGGGGAGCTGTTTTTT.

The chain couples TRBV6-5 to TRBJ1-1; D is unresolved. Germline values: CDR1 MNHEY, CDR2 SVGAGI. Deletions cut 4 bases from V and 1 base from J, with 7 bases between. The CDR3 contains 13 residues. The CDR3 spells CASSLSTNTEAFF. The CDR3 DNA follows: TGTGCCAGCAGTTTGTCGACGAACACTGAAGCTTTCTTT.

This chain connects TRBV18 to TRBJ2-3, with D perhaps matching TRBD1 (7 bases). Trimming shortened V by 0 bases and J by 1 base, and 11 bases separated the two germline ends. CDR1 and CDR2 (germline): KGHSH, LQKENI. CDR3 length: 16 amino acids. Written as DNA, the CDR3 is TGTGCCAGCTCACCACCCACAGGGGAGGGCACAGATACGCAGTATTTT. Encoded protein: CASSPPTGEGTDTQYF.

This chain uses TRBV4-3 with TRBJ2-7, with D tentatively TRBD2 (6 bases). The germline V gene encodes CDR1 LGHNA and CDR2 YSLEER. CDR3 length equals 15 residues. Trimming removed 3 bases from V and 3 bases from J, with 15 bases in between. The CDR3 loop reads CASSHSRLGSYEQYF. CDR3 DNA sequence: TGCGCCAGCAGCCATTCCAGACTAGGTAGCTACGAGCAGTACTTC.

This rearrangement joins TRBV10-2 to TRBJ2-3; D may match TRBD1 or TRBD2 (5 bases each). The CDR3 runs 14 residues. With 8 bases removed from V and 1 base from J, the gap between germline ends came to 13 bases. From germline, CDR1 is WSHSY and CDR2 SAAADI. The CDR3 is CASGDPGRTDTQYF. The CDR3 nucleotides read TGCGCCAGCGGCGACCCGGGGCGCACAGATACGCAGTATTTT.

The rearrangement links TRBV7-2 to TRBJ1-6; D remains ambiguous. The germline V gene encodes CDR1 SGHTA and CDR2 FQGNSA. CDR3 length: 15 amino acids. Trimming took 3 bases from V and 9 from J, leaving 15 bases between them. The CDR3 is CASSLALLLGSPLHF. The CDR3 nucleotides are TGTGCCAGCAGCTTGGCGCTTCTCCTGGGTTCACCCCTCCACTTT.

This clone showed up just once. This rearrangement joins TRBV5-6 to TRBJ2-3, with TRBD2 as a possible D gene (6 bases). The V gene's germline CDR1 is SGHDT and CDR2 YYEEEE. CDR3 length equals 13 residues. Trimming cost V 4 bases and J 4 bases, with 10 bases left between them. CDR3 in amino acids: CASSLGGSDTQYF. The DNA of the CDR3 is TGTGCCAGCAGCCTCGGGGGATCAGATACGCAGTATTTT.

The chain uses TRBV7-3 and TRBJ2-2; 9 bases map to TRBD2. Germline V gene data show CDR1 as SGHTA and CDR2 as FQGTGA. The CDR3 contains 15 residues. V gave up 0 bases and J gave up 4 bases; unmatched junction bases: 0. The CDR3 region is CASSLTSGGTGELFF. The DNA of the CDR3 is TGTGCCAGCAGCTTAACTAGCGGGGGCACCGGGGAGCTGTTTTTT.

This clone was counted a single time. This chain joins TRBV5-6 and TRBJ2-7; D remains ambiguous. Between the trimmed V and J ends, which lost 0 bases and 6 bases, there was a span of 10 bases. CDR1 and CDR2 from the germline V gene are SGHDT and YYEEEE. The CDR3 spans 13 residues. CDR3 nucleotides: TGTGCCAGCAGCTTGGTCGGCCTGGGCGAGCAGTACTTC. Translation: CASSLVGLGEQYF.

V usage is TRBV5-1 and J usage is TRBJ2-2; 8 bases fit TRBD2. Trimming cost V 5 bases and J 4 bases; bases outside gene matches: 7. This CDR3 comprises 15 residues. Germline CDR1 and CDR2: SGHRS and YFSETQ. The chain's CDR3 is CASRPGLVVTGELFF. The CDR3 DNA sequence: TGCGCCAGCAGACCGGGACTAGTCGTCACCGGGGAGCTGTTTTTT.

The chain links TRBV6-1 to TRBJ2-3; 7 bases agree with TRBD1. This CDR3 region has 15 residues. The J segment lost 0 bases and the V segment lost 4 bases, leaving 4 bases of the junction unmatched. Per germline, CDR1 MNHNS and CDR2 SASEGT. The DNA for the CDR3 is TGTGCCAGCAGTGGACACAGGGGTAGCACAGATACGCAGTATTTT. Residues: CASSGHRGSTDTQYF.

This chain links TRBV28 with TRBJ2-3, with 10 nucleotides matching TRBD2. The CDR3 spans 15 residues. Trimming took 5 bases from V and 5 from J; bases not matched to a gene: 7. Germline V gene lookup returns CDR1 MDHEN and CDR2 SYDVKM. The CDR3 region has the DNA TGTGCCAGCAGTGAAGCGGGAGGGCTTCGAGATACGCAGTATTTT. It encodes CASSEAGGLRDTQYF.

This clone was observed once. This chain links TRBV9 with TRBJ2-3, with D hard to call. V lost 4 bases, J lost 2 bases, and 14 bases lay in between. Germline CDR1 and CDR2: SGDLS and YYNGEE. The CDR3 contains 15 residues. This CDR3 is CASSFWGNPTDTQYF. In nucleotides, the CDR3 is TGTGCCAGCAGCTTCTGGGGTAACCCCACAGATACGCAGTATTTT.

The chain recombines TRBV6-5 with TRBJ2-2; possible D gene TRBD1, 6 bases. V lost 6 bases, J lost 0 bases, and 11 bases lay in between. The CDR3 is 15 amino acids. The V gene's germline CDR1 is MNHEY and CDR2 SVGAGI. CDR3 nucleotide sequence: TGTGCCAGCAGCATAACAGGGACGAACACCGGGGAGCTGTTTTTT. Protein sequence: CASSITGTNTGELFF.

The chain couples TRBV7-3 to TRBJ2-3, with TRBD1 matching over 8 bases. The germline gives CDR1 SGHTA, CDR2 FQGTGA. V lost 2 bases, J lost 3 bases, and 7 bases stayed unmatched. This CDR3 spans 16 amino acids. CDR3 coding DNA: TGTGCCAGCAGCTTACAGGGGGCAGCTGGGACAGATACGCAGTATTTT. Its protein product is CASSLQGAAGTDTQYF.

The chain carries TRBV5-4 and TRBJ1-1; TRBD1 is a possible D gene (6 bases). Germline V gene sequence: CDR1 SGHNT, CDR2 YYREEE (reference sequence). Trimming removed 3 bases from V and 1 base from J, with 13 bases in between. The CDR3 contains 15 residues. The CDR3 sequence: CASSSLGQKNTEAFF. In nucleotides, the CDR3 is TGTGCCAGCAGCTCCCTTGGACAGAAGAACACTGAAGCTTTCTTT. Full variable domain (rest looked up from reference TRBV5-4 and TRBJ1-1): ETGVTQSPTHLIKTRGQQVTLRCSSQSGHNTVSWYQQALGQGPQFIFQYYREEENGRGNFPPRFSGLQFPNYSSELNVNALELDDSALYLCASSSLGQKNTEAFFGQGTRLTVV.

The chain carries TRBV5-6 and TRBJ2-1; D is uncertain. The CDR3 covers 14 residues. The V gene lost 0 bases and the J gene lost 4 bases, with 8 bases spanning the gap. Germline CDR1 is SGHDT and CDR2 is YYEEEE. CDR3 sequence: CASSLVSGYNEQFF. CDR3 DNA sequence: TGTGCCAGCAGCTTGGTTTCCGGTTACAATGAGCAGTTCTTC.

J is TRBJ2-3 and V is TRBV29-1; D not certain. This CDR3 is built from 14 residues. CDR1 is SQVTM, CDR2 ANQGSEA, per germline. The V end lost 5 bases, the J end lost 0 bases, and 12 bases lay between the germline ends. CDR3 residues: CSVLTIASTDTQYF. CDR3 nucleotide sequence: TGCAGCGTTTTAACAATCGCTAGCACAGATACGCAGTATTTT.